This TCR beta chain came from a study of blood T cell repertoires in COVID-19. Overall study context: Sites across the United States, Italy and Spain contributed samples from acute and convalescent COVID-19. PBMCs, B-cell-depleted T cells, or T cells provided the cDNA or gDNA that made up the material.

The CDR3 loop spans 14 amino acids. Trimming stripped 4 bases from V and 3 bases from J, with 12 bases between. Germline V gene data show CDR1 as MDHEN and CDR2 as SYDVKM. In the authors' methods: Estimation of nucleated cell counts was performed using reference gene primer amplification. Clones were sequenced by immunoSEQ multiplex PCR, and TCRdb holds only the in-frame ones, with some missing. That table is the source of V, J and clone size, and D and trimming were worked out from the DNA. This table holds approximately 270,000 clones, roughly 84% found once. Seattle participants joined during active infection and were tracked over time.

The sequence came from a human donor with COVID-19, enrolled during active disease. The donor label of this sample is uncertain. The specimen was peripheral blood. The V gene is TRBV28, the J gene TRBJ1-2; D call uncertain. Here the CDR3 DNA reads TGTGCCAGCAGTTCCCCCGGGAGCCACTATGGCTACACCTTC. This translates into CASSSPGSHYGYTF.